A selection of T cell receptor beta chains follows, all from one sample in a study of control samples from healthy donors and cancer patients. Clones were sequenced by immunoSEQ multiplex PCR, and TCRdb holds only the in-frame ones, with some missing. The sample lists about 82,000 clones; around 94% were seen once. The sequenced sample consisted of blood. These receptors were taken from a woman in her late teens or twenties in good health. The CDR3 runs from the conserved cysteine through the conserved F or W. The D gene is left open where the match is weak. Where a row states a size, it is once, few, many or the class of an expanded clone; other rows omit it.

j_call v_call d_call clone_size cdr3_aa cdr3_nt
TRBJ2-1 TRBV7-2 TRBD2 . CASSWAGGKGRAYNEQFF TGTGCCAGCAGCTGGGCGGGAGGAAAAGGGAGGGCCTACAATGAGCAGTTCTTC
TRBJ1-1 TRBV3-1/TRBV3-2 . . CASSRQRAITEAFF TGTGCCAGCAGTCGACAGCGCGCAATCACTGAAGCTTTCTTT
TRBJ2-2 TRBV6-1 TRBD2 . CASSEWLAGGTGELFF TGTGCCAGCAGTGAATGGCTAGCGGGAGGGACCGGGGAGCTGTTTTTT
TRBJ1-2 TRBV5-4 . . CASSLGAGGSSMGYTF TGTGCCAGCAGCTTGGGGGCCGGGGGATCCTCTATGGGCTACACCTTC
TRBJ1-1 TRBV6-4 . . CASSDPGRVNTEAFF TGTGCCAGCAGTGACCCGGGGCGAGTGAACACTGAAGCTTTCTTT
TRBJ1-1 TRBV6-5 TRBD1 . CASSYSRDRVVTEAFF TGTGCCAGCAGTTACTCGAGGGACAGGGTAGTAACTGAAGCTTTCTTT
TRBJ2-4 TRBV11-3 TRBD2 . CATSQGGGLAVDKNIQYF TGTGCCACCAGCCAGGGGGGGGGACTAGCAGTTGACAAAAACATTCAGTACTTC
TRBJ1-4 TRBV5-6 TRBD1 . CASSLRTGAPGEKLFF TGTGCCAGCAGCTTGAGGACAGGGGCGCCCGGTGAAAAACTGTTTTTT
TRBJ1-4 TRBV4-3 . . CASSQDWGLTEKLFF TGCGCCAGCAGCCAAGACTGGGGGCTTACTGAAAAACTGTTTTTT
TRBJ1-2 TRBV5-4 . . CASSLYRAKAYGYTF TGTGCCAGCAGCTTGTATCGGGCCAAGGCATATGGCTACACCTTC
TRBJ1-4 TRBV27 . once CASSSLLGGVGYEKLFF TGTGCCAGCAGTTCCCTACTCGGGGGGGTAGGTTATGAAAAACTGTTTTTT
TRBJ1-1 TRBV28 TRBD1 . CASRRSGGMRTEAFF TGTGCCAGCAGGCGATCAGGGGGCATGCGGACTGAAGCTTTCTTT
TRBJ1-1 TRBV12-3/TRBV12-4 . . CASSLVQNTEAFF TGTGCCAGCAGTTTAGTTCAGAACACTGAAGCTTTCTTT
TRBJ1-1 TRBV14 . . CASSQEAQNTEAFF TGTGCCAGCAGCCAAGAGGCGCAGAACACTGAAGCTTTCTTT
TRBJ2-5 TRBV6-2/TRBV6-3 . . CASSPLGAVTQETQYF TGTGCCAGCAGCCCCCTTGGGGCAGTCACACAAGAGACCCAGTACTTC
TRBJ1-6 TRBV7-8 . . CASSHPQGSYNSPLHF TGTGCCAGCAGCCATCCCCAGGGTTCCTATAATTCACCCCTCCACTTT
TRBJ2-1 TRBV19 TRBD2 . CASSSRVGLAGGTLLFNEQFF TGTGCCAGTAGTTCGAGGGTCGGCCTAGCGGGAGGGACGTTATTATTCAATGAGCAGTTCTTC
TRBJ1-1 TRBV5-1 . . CASSLEGGNTEAFF TGCGCCAGCAGCTTGGAGGGGGGGAACACTGAAGCTTTCTTT
TRBJ2-3 TRBV7-2 TRBD2 . CASSLIAGASTDTQYF TGTGCCAGCAGCTTAATAGCGGGCGCGAGCACAGATACGCAGTATTTT
TRBJ2-5 TRBV6-5 . . CASSYSQGETQYF TGTGCCAGCAGTTATAGCCAAGGGGAGACCCAGTACTTC
TRBJ1-6 TRBV7-6 . . CASSAGRVSNSPLHF TGTGCCAGCAGCGCCGGCAGGGTTTCCAATTCACCCCTCCACTTT
TRBJ1-3 TRBV27 TRBD1 . CASRRQGTGNTIYF TGTGCCAGCCGGAGACAGGGGACTGGAAACACCATATATTTT
TRBJ2-5 TRBV18 TRBD1 . CASSGDRGLQETQYF TGTGCCAGCTCTGGGGACAGGGGGCTTCAAGAGACCCAGTACTTC
TRBJ2-7 TRBV27 . . CASSFYLTGEQYF TGTGCCAGCAGTTTTTACCTCACGGGGGAGCAGTACTTC
TRBJ2-4 TRBV28 . . CASSFGGGGKNIQYF TGTGCCAGCAGTTTCGGGGGCGGGGGCAAAAACATTCAGTACTTC
TRBJ2-1 TRBV12-5 . . CASARGGGGSSYNEQFF TGTGCTAGTGCCCGAGGTGGGGGCGGGAGCTCCTACAATGAGCAGTTCTTC
TRBJ2-2 TRBV19 . . CASTPASGELFF TGTGCCAGTACCCCCGCGTCAGGGGAGCTGTTTTTT
TRBJ1-6 TRBV11-2 . . CASSLGVRTRNSPLHF TGTGCCAGCAGCTTAGGTGTAAGGACACGTAATTCACCCCTCCACTTT
TRBJ2-3 TRBV10-3 TRBD1 . CAISDRDRPNTQYF TGTGCCATCAGTGACCGGGACAGGCCAAATACGCAGTATTTT
TRBJ1-2 TRBV6-1 . . CASSEPRGFQGGYTF TGTGCCAGCAGTGAACCCCGGGGCTTTCAGGGTGGCTACACCTTC
TRBJ2-1 TRBV4-1 TRBD2 . CASSQEVAGGYNEQFF TGCGCCAGCAGCCAAGAGGTCGCGGGAGGGTACAATGAGCAGTTCTTC
TRBJ1-1 TRBV9 . . CASSVFPGSNEAFF TGTGCCAGCAGCGTTTTCCCAGGCTCAAATGAAGCTTTCTTT
TRBJ2-5 TRBV14 . . CASSFIQGQETQYF TGTGCCAGCAGCTTCATACAGGGCCAAGAGACCCAGTACTTC
TRBJ2-5 TRBV7-6 TRBD2 . CASSRLASGGKETQYF TGTGCCAGCAGCCGACTTGCTAGCGGGGGGAAAGAGACCCAGTACTTC
TRBJ2-3 TRBV10-3 TRBD1 . CAIRGQGTDTQYF TGTGCCATCAGGGGACAGGGCACAGATACGCAGTATTTT
TRBJ1-6 TRBV28 . . CASRSERGIDNSPLHF TGTGCCAGCAGATCAGAAAGGGGGATTGATAATTCACCCCTCCACTTT
TRBJ1-3 TRBV5-4 . . CASSLLTLGQPGNTIYF TGTGCCAGCAGCTTGCTCACCCTCGGACAGCCTGGAAACACCATATATTTT
TRBJ2-7 TRBV5-6 . once CASSFSRTVLLEQYF TGTGCCAGCAGCTTTTCCCGGACCGTTCTTTTGGAGCAGTACTTC
TRBJ2-3 TRBV5-1 . . CASRGLGAQDTQYF TGCGCCAGCAGAGGTCTGGGCGCACAAGATACGCAGTATTTT
TRBJ2-7 TRBV3-1/TRBV3-2 . . CASSQVQVGEQYF TGTGCCAGCAGCCAAGTTCAGGTGGGGGAGCAGTACTTC
TRBJ2-2 TRBV19 . . CATQKGALNTGELFF TGTGCCACCCAGAAAGGGGCGCTGAACACCGGGGAGCTGTTTTTT
TRBJ2-5 TRBV10-2 . . CASSEQQETQYF TGCGCCAGCAGTGAGCAACAAGAGACCCAGTACTTC
TRBJ2-7 TRBV19 TRBD2 . CASSTLGTSGETSLYEQYF TGTGCCAGTAGTACCTTAGGGACTAGCGGGGAGACAAGCCTCTACGAGCAGTACTTC
TRBJ1-2 TRBV19 . . CASRWGTNYGYTF TGTGCCAGTAGGTGGGGAACTAACTATGGCTACACCTTC
TRBJ1-5 TRBV6-6 TRBD1 . CASRPGQGDSNQPQHF TGTGCCAGCAGACCTGGACAGGGGGATAGCAATCAGCCCCAGCATTTT
TRBJ2-2 TRBV6-2/TRBV6-3 TRBD2 . CASSVRAGGPGPPGELFF TGTGCCAGCAGTGTGCGTGCGGGGGGGCCGGGGCCCCCCGGGGAGCTGTTTTTT
TRBJ2-7 TRBV11-2 . . CASSKFAVSDEQYF TGTGCCAGCAGCAAATTCGCGGTCTCGGACGAGCAGTACTTC
TRBJ2-7 TRBV7-3 . . CASSLTPAAQEQYF TGTGCCAGCAGCTTAACCCCGGCCGCGCAAGAGCAGTACTTC
TRBJ2-2 TRBV21-1 . . CASSKDCLAGVEREKTGELFF TGTGCCAGCAGCAAAGATTGTCTAGCGGGAGTTGAGAGGGAGAAAACCGGGGAGCTGTTTTTT
TRBJ2-5 TRBV4-2 . . CASSQEGLARGSVYQETQYF TGTGCCAGCAGCCAAGAAGGCTTGGCGAGGGGGTCGGTGTACCAAGAGACCCAGTACTTC
TRBJ1-4 TRBV4-3 . once CASSRPGAPNEKLFF TGCGCCAGCAGCCGCCCGGGGGCTCCTAATGAAAAACTGTTTTTT
TRBJ2-3 TRBV4-2 . . CASSRDPRGSSPTDTQYF TGTGCCAGCAGCCGAGACCCCAGAGGTAGTTCCCCCACAGATACGCAGTATTTT
TRBJ1-2 TRBV25-1 . . CASTQIGGGYGYTF TGTGCCAGCACCCAAATCGGGGGCGGCTATGGCTACACCTTC
TRBJ1-1 TRBV24-1 . . CATSQIGTEAFF TGTGCCACCAGTCAGATAGGCACTGAAGCTTTCTTT
TRBJ2-3 TRBV25-1 TRBD2 . CASSESSGIGDTQYF TGTGCCAGCAGTGAATCTAGCGGGATTGGAGATACGCAGTATTTT